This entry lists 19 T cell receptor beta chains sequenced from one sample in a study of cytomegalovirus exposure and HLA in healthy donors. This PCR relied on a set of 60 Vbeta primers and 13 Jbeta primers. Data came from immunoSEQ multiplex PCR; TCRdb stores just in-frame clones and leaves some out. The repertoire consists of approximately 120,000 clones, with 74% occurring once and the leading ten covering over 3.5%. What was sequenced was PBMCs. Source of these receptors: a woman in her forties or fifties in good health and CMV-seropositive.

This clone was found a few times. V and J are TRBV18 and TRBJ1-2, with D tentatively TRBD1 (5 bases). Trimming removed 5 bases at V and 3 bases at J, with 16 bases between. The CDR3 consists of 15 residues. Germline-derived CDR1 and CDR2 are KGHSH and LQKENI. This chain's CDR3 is CASSELRGVDYGYTF. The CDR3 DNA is TGTGCCAGCTCAGAACTTCGGGGGGTGGACTATGGCTACACCTTC.

The CDR3 protein is CASSLVQYGYTF. Written as DNA, the CDR3 is TGTGCCAGCAGCTTGGTTCAATATGGCTACACCTTC. The V call is TRBV5-6, the J call TRBJ1-2; no clear D gene. The CDR3 consists of 12 residues. Trimming shortened V by 0 bases and J by 5 bases, and 5 bases separated the two germline ends. Germline-derived CDR1 and CDR2 are SGHDT and YYEEEE.

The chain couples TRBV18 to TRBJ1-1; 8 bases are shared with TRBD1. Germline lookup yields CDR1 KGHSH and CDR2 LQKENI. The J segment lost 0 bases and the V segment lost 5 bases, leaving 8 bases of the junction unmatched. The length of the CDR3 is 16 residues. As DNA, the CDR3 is TGTGCCAGCTCAGCGACAGGGGCGGATTTGAACACTGAAGCTTTCTTT. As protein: CASSATGADLNTEAFF. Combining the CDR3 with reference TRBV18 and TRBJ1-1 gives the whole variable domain NAGVMQNPRHLVRRRGQEARLRCSPMKGHSHVYWYRQLPEEGLKFMVYLQKENIIDESGMPKERFSAEFPKEGPSILRIQQVVRGDSAAYFCASSATGADLNTEAFFGQGTRLTVV.

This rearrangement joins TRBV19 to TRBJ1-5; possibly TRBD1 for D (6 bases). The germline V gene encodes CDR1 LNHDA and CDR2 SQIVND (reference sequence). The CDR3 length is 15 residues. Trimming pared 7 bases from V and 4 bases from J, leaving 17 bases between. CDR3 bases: TGTGCCAGTACCCCTACACAGGGCATAAATCAGCCCCAGCATTTT. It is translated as CASTPTQGINQPQHF. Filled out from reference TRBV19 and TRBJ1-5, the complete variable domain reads DGGITQSPKYLFRKEGQNVTLSCEQNLNHDAMYWYRQDPGQGLRLIYYSQIVNDFQKGDIAEGYSVSREKKESFPLTVTSAQKNPTAFYLCASTPTQGINQPQHFGDGTRLSIL.

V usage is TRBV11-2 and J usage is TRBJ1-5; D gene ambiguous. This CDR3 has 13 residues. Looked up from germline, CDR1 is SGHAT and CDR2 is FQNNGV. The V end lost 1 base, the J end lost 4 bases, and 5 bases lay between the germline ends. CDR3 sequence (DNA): TGTGCCAGCAGCTTAGTACTTAATCAGCCCCAGCATTTT. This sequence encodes CASSLVLNQPQHF.

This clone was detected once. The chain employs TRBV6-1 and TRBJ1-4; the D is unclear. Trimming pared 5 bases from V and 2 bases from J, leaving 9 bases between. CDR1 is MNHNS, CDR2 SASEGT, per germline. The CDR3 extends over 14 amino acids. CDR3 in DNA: TGTGCCAGCAGTTTAATAGCGACTAATGAAAAACTGTTTTTT. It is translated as CASSLIATNEKLFF.

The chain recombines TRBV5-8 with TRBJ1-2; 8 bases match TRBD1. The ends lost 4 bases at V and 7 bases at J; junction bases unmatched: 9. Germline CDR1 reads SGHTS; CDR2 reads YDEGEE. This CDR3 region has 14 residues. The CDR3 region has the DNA TGTGCCAGCAGCGCCGGGACAGGTTTTTTTGGCTACACCTTC. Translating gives CASSAGTGFFGYTF.

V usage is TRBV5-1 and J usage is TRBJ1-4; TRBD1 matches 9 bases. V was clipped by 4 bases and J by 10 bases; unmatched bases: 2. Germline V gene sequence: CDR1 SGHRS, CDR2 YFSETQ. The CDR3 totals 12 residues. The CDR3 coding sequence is TGCGCCAGCAGCGTGGACAGGGGAAAACTGTTTTTT. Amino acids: CASSVDRGKLFF. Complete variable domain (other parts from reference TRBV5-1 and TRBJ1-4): KAGVTQTPRYLIKTRGQQVTLSCSPISGHRSVSWYQQTPGQGLQFLFEYFSETQRNKGNFPGRFSGRQFSNSRSEMNVSTLELGDSALYLCASSVDRGKLFFGSGTQLSVL.

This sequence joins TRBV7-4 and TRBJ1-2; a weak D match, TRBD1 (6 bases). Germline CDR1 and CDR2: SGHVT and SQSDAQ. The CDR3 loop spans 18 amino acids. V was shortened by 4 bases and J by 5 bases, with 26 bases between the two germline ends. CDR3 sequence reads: CASSSFNVQGPAPYGYTF. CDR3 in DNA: TGTGCCAGCAGCTCGTTCAACGTACAGGGTCCAGCCCCGTATGGCTACACCTTC.

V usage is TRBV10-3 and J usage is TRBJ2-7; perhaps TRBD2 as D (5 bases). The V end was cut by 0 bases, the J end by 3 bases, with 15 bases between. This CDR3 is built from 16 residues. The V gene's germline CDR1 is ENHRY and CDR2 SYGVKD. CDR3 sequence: CAISESGRQQIYEQYF. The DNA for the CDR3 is TGTGCCATCAGTGAGTCAGGGAGACAACAAATCTACGAGCAGTACTTC.

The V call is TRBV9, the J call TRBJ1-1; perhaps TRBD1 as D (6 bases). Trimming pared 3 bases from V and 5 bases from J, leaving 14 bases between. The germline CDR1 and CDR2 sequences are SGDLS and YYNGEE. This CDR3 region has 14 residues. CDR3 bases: TGTGCCAGCAGCGCCCGACAGGAACTTACTGAAGCTTTCTTT. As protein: CASSARQELTEAFF.

The CDR3 coding sequence is TGTGCCAGCAGTTATGGAGGCTCTGGGGCCAACGTCCTGACTTTC. It is translated as CASSYGGSGANVLTF. V is TRBV6-5 and J is TRBJ2-6; a possible D gene is TRBD2 (5 bases). CDR1 and CDR2 from the germline V gene are MNHEY and SVGAGI. There are 15 residues in the CDR3. Deletions cut 3 bases from V and 0 bases from J, with 6 bases between.

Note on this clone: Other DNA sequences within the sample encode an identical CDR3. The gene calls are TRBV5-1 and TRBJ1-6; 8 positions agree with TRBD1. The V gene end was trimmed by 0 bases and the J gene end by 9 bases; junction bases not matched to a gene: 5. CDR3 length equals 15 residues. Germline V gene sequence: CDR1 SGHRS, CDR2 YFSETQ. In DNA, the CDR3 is TGCGCCAGCAGCTTGGAGACAGGGGTGTCTTCACCCCTCCACTTT. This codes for CASSLETGVSSPLHF.

The CDR3 DNA sequence: TGTGCCAGCAGCTCTCAGGTTTTCAGCACAGATACGCAGTATTTT. Translating gives CASSSQVFSTDTQYF. The chain is built from TRBV7-2 and TRBJ2-3; D is unclear. The V end lost 4 bases, the J end lost 0 bases, and 11 bases lay between the germline ends. The CDR3 runs to 15 residues. Germline V lookup: CDR1 SGHTA, CDR2 FQGNSA. Full variable domain (missing parts from reference TRBV7-2 and TRBJ2-3): GAGVSQSPSNKVTEKGKDVELRCDPISGHTALYWYRQSLGQGLEFLIYFQGNSAPDKSGLPSDRFSAERTGGSVSTLTIQRTQQEDSAVYLCASSSQVFSTDTQYFGPGTRLTVL.

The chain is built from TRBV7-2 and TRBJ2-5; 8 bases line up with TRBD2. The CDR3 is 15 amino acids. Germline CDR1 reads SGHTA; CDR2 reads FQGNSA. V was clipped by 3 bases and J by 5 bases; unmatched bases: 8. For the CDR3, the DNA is TGTGCCAGCAGCTTGAATGCGGGGGGAGGGGAGACCCAGTACTTC. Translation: CASSLNAGGGETQYF.

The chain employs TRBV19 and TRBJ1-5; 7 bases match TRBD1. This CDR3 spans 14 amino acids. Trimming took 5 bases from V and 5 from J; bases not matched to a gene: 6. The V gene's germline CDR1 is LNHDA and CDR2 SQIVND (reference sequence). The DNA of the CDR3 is TGTGCCAGTAGTGTACAGGGGACGGATCAGCCCCAGCATTTT. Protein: CASSVQGTDQPQHF.

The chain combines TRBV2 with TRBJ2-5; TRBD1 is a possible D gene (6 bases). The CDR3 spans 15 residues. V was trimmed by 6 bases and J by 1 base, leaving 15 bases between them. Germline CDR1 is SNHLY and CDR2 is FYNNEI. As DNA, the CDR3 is TGTGCCAGCAGCCCCGACAGGAACGTCCAAGAGACCCAGTACTTC. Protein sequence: CASSPDRNVQETQYF. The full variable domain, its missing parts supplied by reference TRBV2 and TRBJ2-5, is EPEVTQTPSHQVTQMGQEVILRCVPISNHLYFYWYRQILGQKVEFLVSFYNNEISEKSEIFDDQFSVERPDGSNFTLKIRSTKLEDSAMYFCASSPDRNVQETQYFGPGTRLLVL.

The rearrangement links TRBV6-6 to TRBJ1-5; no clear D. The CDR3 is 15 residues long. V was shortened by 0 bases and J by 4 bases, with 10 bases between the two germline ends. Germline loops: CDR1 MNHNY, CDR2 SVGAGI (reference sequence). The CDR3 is CASSYSPQANQPQHF. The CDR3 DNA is TGTGCCAGCAGTTACTCGCCGCAGGCAAATCAGCCCCAGCATTTT.

The CDR3 DNA is TGTGCCAGTAGTACCCAGGTCAGGGGGCTGAGTCAGCCCCAGCATTTT. It encodes CASSTQVRGLSQPQHF. This chain connects TRBV19 to TRBJ1-5; 8 nucleotides line up with TRBD1. The CDR3 extends over 16 amino acids. In germline, CDR1 is LNHDA, CDR2 SQIVND (reference sequence). The V gene end was trimmed by 4 bases and the J gene end by 6 bases; junction bases not matched to a gene: 11.